The T cell receptor beta chain under discussion was sequenced for a study of T cell responses to AZD1222 COVID-19 vaccine. Study observations and caveats: Dominant at 160-218 and 743-854, vaccine-associated CD4 TCRs also spanned spike. Most donors were white British, females outnumbered males, and clonal diversity was possibly underestimated.

Trimming cost V 6 bases and J 7 bases; bases outside gene matches: 14. The germline V gene encodes CDR1 LNHDA and CDR2 SQIVND (reference sequence). CDR3 length equals 15 residues. Concerning this clone: Its cognate antigen is unknown.

Some clones are missing from TCRdb's copy, which holds only in-frame ones; the method was immunoSEQ multiplex PCR. The table records approximately 110,000 clones, roughly nine tenths of them present only once. The sequence derives from an adult who received the AZD1222 COVID-19 vaccine. The rearrangement uses TRBV19 and TRBJ2-7; TRBD1 agrees at 8 bases. The source was peripheral blood, collected 28 days after the second AZD1222 dose. The CDR3 nucleotides are TGTGCCAGTAGCGCCCTCGCAGGGGGCTCTTTGGAGCAGTACTTC. It encodes CASSALAGGSLEQYF.